This is a list of T cell receptor beta chains from one sample in a study of blood T cells in healthy people across ages. One entry per CDR3 protein results from TCRdb running MiXCR on the 5' RACE reads. The sample gives roughly 680,000 distinct CDR3 sequences, more than 45% of which show up once; 13% is in the top ten. The sequenced sample consisted of blood. All receptors derive from a woman older than 75 in good health. CDR3s include the opening cysteine and the closing phenylalanine or tryptophan. A D gene is named only where the DNA matches it firmly. For some rows the clone size is stated as once, few or many, or as a class when expanded; others skip it.

D gene,J gene,V gene,clone size,CDR3 DNA,CDR3 protein
NA,TRBJ1-4,TRBV6-2/TRBV6-3,NA,TGTGCCAGCAGTTACGGGACCTCTAATGAAAAACTGTTTTTT,CASSYGTSNEKLFF
TRBD2,TRBJ2-7,TRBV10-3,NA,TGTGCCGTCAGTGACCCCAGCGGGACCGCCTACGAGCAGTACTTC,CAVSDPSGTAYEQYF
NA,TRBJ1-1,TRBV30,NA,TGTGCCTGGAGGGGGGTCACTGAAGCTTTCTTT,CAWRGVTEAFF
TRBD1,TRBJ2-1,TRBV6-2/TRBV6-3,few,TGTGCCAGCAGCCGTATTAAGACAGGGGCCCCCAATGAGCAGTTCTTC,CASSRIKTGAPNEQFF
NA,TRBJ2-7,TRBV20-1,NA,TGCAGTGCTAGAGCCAGCGCAATACCGCAGTACTTC,CSARASAIPQYF
TRBD1,TRBJ1-6,TRBV7-2,many,TGTGCCAGCAGCTCCGGGACAGCGAATTCACCCCTCCACTTT,CASSSGTANSPLHF
NA,TRBJ2-1,TRBV4-3,NA,TGCGCCAGCAGCCAAGGGTGGACGGAGTACAATGAGCAGTTCTTC,CASSQGWTEYNEQFF
NA,TRBJ2-7,TRBV18,NA,TGTGCCAGCTCACCAGACCTCGAGCAGTACTTC,CASSPDLEQYF
TRBD2,TRBJ2-3,TRBV29-1,NA,TGCAGCGTTGAAAAGACGGGAGGAAGCACAGATACGCAGTATTTT,CSVEKTGGSTDTQYF
NA,TRBJ1-1,TRBV9,few,TGTGCCAGCAGCGTGGACTCTGGGGGGTACACTGAAGCTTTCTTT,CASSVDSGGYTEAFF
NA,TRBJ1-4,TRBV4-1,NA,TGCGCCAGCAGCCAATCTTGGAGGGATGAAAAACTGTTTTTT,CASSQSWRDEKLFF
TRBD2,TRBJ2-3,TRBV28,NA,TGTGCCAGCAGTTTATCGGCCCCCGGGACTAGCGGGAGAGTTACGCAGTATTTT,CASSLSAPGTSGRVTQYF
NA,TRBJ2-2,TRBV10-3,NA,TGTGCCATCAGTTTTTCCGGGGACACCGGGGAGCTGTTTTTT,CAISFSGDTGELFF
NA,TRBJ2-1,TRBV29-1,NA,TGCAGTGTTGAAGGCCCCGTAAAGGAGCAGTTCTTC,CSVEGPVKEQFF
TRBD1,TRBJ2-1,TRBV10-3,NA,TGTGCCATCAGTGGGAACACAGGGGGTTCGACCCCGAGGGATGAGCAGTTCTTC,CAISGNTGGSTPRDEQFF
NA,TRBJ2-2,TRBV12-3/TRBV12-4,many,TGTGCCAGCAGTTTCGTCGGGGAGCTGTTTTTT,CASSFVGELFF
NA,TRBJ2-1,TRBV6-1,NA,TGTGCCAGCAGTGAAAAGGGATACGGCTACTCTGAGCAGTTCTTC,CASSEKGYGYSEQFF
TRBD2,TRBJ2-1,TRBV7-9,few,TGTGCCAGCAGCGTTCAGACTAGCGGAGCCTCCAATGAGCAGTTCTTC,CASSVQTSGASNEQFF
NA,TRBJ2-2,TRBV29-1,many,TGCTCCGCTGGGGCGGCCACCGGGGAGCTGTTTTTT,CSAGAATGELFF
NA,TRBJ2-3,TRBV20-1,NA,TGCAGTGCTCCACGGGGGAGCGGAGGTCCCACAGATACGCAGTATTTT,CSAPRGSGGPTDTQYF
NA,TRBJ1-1,TRBV6-5,many,TGTGCCAGCAGTTATTCCGGGGCTTGGGGGGGCACTGAAGCTTTCTTT,CASSYSGAWGGTEAFF
TRBD1,TRBJ2-6,TRBV7-8,few,TGTGCCAGCAGCATCAGACAGGGTAATAGGTGTTCTGGGGCCAACGTCCTGACTTTC,CASSIRQGNRCSGANVLTF
NA,TRBJ1-6,TRBV20-1,NA,TGCAGTGCTATTTCGAGGGAAAGGGATAATTCACCCCTCCACTTT,CSAISRERDNSPLHF
NA,TRBJ2-1,TRBV7-2,many,TGTGCCAGCAGCTTAGCCAAGGCAACCCAGGAGCAGTTCTTC,CASSLAKATQEQFF
NA,TRBJ2-6,TRBV5-1,NA,TGCGCCAGCAGCGCGATGGGAAGCTCTGGGGCCAACGTCCTGACTTTC,CASSAMGSSGANVLTF